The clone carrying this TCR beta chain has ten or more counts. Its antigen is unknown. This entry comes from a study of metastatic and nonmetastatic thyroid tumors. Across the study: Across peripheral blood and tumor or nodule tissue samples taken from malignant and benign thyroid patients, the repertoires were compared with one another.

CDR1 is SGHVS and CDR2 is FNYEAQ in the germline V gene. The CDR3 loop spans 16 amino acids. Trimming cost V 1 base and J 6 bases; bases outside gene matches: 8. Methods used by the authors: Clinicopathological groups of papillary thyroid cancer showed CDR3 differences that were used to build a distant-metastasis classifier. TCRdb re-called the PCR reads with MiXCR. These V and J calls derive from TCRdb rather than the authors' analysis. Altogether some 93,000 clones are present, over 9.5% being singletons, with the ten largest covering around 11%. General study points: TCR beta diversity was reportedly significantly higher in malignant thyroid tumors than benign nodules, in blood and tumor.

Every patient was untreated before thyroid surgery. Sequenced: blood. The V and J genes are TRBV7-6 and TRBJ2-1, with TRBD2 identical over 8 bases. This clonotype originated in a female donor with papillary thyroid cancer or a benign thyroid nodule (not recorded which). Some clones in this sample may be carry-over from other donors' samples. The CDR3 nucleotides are TGTGCCAGCAGCTTAGTGGCTAGCGGGTCTACCAATGAGCAGTTCTTC. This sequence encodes CASSLVASGSTNEQFF.